This T cell receptor (beta chain) was observed in a study of CD8 T cells in Susac syndrome. An amount of RNA that ranged from roughly 0.5 to 1 ug was reverse transcribed with random hexamers. Coverage of TCR beta CDR3 amplification by immunoSEQ multiplex PCR extended to 54 Vbeta and 13 Jbeta. TCRdb reprocessed the immunoSEQ multiplex PCR reads via MiXCR and lists one record per CDR3 protein. The sample lists some 60,000 distinct CDR3 sequences, over 85% occurring once. J lost 4 bases, V lost 4 bases, and 3 bases had no gene match. The CDR3 is 15 residues long. Germline V gene data show CDR1 as MDHEN and CDR2 as SYDVKM. TCR beta sequences were obtained from blood CD8+ and CD4+ T cells. It was negative isolation that provided the CD8+ and CD4+ T cells, whereas TEMRA cells were enriched by FACS.

The rearrangement joins TRBV28 to TRBJ2-2, with TRBD1 matching over 10 bases. The material sequenced was CD8+ T cells from PBMCs. This receptor was obtained from a human donor in good health. This CDR3 reads CASSSGQGVTGELFF. For the CDR3, the DNA is TGTGCCAGCAGTTCCGGACAGGGGGTCACCGGGGAGCTGTTTTTT.